The text below deals with one TCR beta chain. Several immunoSEQ 96-well plates shared each subset's DNA, each plate a replicate. On sorted subsets, replicate PCRs used roughly 220 ng DNA, or some 27,000 T cell genomes. The repertoire was sequenced with immunoSEQ multiplex PCR; TCRdb's copy has only in-frame clones and lacks some. The profile covers more than 2 million clones, with 85% to 95% appearing a single time and 0.13% taken by the ten largest. The sample comes from a study of shared clonotypes between healthy human individuals. Sequenced input: naive CD4+ T cells sorted from blood. This sample's subset: CD45RA+ positively selected. The sequence derives from a man aged 18 to 30 in good health.

The CDR3 DNA is TGTGCCAGCTCGTGGACTAGCGGACCAGATACGCAGTATTTT. Amino acids: CASSWTSGPDTQYF. J is TRBJ2-3 and V is TRBV28; TRBD2 agrees at 10 bases. The V gene end was trimmed by 8 bases and the J gene end by 4 bases; junction bases not matched to a gene: 6. The CDR3 consists of 14 residues. The germline gives CDR1 MDHEN, CDR2 SYDVKM.